The source of this T cell receptor (beta chain) is a study of technical replicates of blood from four donors (dated by TCRdb to the late 2010s). For this clone: No cognate antigen has been identified for it. Nothing much larger sits one base from this clone, and base qualities are not available.

The CDR3 runs 14 amino acids, cysteine and phenylalanine included. The retained sequence is limited to the CDR3, 42 bases, with the frame set at the first base. Via the germline V gene, CDR1 is SGHVS and CDR2 FQNEAQ. V is reduced by 5 bases and J by 7 bases, leaving a spacing of 17 bases between them. The library was generated by the immunoSEQ multiplex PCR assay. TCRdb obtained this table from immuneACCESS and retained in-frame rearrangements with V and J assigned. These tables miss some clones; where compared with another copy, unresolved V genes account for less than half of the shortfall, and the remainder is unexplained. Present in this sample are about 63,000 clones, more than 85% of which were seen just once. The leading ten clones occupy about 5.1% of the sample.

Specimen: PBMCs. The rearranged chain carries TRBV7-8 and TRBJ1-2; the D gene is possibly TRBD1, with 6 bases matching. The sequence was collected from a human donor in good health. Some clones in this sample may be carry-over from other donors' samples. The CDR3: CASSQGGGRGGYTF. The DNA reads TGTGCCAGCAGCCAAGGGGGGGGGAGAGGTGGCTACACCTTC.